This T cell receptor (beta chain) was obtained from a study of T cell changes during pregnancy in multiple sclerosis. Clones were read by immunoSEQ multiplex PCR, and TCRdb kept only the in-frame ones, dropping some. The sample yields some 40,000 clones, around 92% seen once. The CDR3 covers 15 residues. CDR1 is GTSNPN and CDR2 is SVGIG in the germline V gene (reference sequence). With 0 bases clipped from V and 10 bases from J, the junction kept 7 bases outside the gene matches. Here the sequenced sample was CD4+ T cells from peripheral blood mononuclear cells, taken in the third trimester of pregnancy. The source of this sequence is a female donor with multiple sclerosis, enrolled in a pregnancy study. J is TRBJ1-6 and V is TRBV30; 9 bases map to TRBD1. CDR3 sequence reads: CAWSVEDRGYSPLHF. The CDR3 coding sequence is TGTGCCTGGAGTGTTGAGGACAGGGGTTACTCACCCCTCCACTTT.